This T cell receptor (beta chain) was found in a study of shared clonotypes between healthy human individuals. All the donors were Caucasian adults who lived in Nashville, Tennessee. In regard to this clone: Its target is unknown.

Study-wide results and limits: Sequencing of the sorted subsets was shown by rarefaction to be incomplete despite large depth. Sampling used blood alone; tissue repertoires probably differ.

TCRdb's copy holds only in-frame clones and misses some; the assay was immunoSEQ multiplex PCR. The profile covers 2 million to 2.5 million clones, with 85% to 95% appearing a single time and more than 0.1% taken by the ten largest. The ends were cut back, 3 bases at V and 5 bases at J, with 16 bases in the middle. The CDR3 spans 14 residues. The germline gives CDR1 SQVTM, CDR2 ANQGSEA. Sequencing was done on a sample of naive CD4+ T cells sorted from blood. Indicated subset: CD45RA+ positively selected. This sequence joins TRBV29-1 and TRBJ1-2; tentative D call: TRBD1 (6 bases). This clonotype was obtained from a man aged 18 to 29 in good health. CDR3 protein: CSVDEDGGNYGYTF. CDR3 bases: TGCAGCGTTGATGAGGACGGGGGCAATTATGGCTACACCTTC.